This TCR beta chain comes out of a study of shared clonotypes between healthy human individuals. The repertoire was sequenced with immunoSEQ multiplex PCR; TCRdb's copy has only in-frame clones and lacks some. The data show approximately 1.5 million clones, approximately 98.5% seen once. The sample holds one count of this clone. This CDR3 comprises 12 residues. V gave up 5 bases and J gave up 10 bases, with 12 bases separating them. Germline-derived CDR1 and CDR2 are SNHLY and FYNNEI. This chain links TRBV2 with TRBJ2-1; D is unclear. Specimen: naive CD4+ T cells sorted from blood. Subset reported: CD45RA+ positively selected. This TCR derives from a man aged 25 to 45 in good health. The CDR3 nucleotides are TGTGCCAGCAGTCCGGAACTGGGCGAGCAGTTCTTC. Its protein is CASSPELGEQFF.